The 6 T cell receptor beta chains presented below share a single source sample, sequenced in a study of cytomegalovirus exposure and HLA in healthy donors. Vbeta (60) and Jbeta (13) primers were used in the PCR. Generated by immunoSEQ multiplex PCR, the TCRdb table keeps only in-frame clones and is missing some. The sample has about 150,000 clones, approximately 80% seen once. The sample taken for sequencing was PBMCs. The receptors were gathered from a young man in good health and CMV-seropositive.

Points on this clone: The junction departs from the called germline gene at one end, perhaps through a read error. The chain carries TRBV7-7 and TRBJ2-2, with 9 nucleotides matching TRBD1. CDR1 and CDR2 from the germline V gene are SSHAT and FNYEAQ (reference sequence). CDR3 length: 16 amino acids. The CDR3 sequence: CASSLGTGKNTGELFF. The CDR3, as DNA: TGTGCTAGCAGCTTGGGGACAGGGAAGAACACCGGGGAGCTGTTTTTT. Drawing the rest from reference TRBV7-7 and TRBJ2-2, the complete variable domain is GAGVSQSPRYKVTKRGQDVTLRCDPISSHATLYWYQQALGQGPEFLTYFNYEAQPDKSGLPSDRFSAERPEGSISTLTIQRTEQRDSAMYRCASSLGTGKNTGELFFGEGSRLTVL.

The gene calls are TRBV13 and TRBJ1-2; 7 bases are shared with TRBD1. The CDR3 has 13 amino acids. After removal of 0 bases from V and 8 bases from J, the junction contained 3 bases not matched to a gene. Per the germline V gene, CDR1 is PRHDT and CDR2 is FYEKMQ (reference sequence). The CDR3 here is CASSLGPGGGYTF. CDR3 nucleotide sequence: TGTGCCAGCAGCTTAGGGCCAGGGGGGGGCTACACCTTC.

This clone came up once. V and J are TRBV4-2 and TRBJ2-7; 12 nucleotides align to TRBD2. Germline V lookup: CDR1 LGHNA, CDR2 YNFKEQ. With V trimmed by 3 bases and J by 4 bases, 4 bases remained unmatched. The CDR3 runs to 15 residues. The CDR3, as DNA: TGTGCCAGCAGCCATCGGACTAGCGGGATGTACGAGCAGTACTTC. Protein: CASSHRTSGMYEQYF.

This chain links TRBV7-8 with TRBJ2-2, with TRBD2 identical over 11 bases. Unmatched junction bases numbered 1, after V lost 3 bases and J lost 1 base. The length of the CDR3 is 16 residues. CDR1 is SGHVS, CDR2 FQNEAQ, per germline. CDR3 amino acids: CASSFLAGGNTGELFF. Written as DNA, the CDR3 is TGTGCCAGCAGCTTTCTAGCGGGAGGGAACACCGGGGAGCTGTTTTTT.

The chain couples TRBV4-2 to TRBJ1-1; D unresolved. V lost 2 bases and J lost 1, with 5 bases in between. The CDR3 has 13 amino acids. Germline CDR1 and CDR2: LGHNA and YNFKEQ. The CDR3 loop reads CASSQTRNTEAFF. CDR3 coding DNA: TGTGCCAGCAGCCAAACACGGAACACTGAAGCTTTCTTT.

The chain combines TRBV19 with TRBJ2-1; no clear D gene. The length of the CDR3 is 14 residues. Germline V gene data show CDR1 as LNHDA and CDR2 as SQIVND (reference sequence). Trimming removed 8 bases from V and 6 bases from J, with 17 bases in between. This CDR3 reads CASARVSLSNEQFF. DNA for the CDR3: TGTGCCAGTGCCCGGGTTAGTTTATCCAATGAGCAGTTCTTC.